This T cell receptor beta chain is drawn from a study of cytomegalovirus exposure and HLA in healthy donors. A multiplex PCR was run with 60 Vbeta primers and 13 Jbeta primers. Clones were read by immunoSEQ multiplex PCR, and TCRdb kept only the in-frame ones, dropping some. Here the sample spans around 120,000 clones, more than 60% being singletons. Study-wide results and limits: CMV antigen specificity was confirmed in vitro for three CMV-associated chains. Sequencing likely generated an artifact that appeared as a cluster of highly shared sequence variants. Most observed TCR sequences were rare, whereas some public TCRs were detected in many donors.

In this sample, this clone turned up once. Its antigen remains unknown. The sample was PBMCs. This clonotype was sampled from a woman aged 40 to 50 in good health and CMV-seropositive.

CDR3 coding DNA: TGTGCCAGCAGTCCCAACAGGGTGAACACTGAAGCTTTCTTT. Translated, it gives CASSPNRVNTEAFF. The genes are TRBV28 and TRBJ1-1; TRBD1 is a possible D gene (6 bases). The germline gives CDR1 MDHEN, CDR2 SYDVKM. This CDR3 contains 14 residues. V lost 5 bases, J lost 0 bases, and 10 bases lay in between.